The 14 T cell receptor beta chains reported below all come from one sample, sequenced in a study of blood T cell repertoires in COVID-19. The method was immunoSEQ multiplex PCR; TCRdb's version includes in-frame clones alone and lacks a portion of them. This sample has more than 150,000 clones, with 86% found just once. The specimen sequenced was peripheral blood. All receptors derive from a woman aged 65 to 85 with acute or convalescent COVID-19.

This clone was picked up one time. The chain joins TRBV7-9 to TRBJ1-6; tentatively, D is TRBD1 (5 bases). Between the trimmed V and J ends, which lost 3 bases and 6 bases, there was a span of 6 bases. Germline-derived CDR1 and CDR2 are SEHNR and FQNEAQ (reference sequence). The CDR3 extends over 13 amino acids. CDR3 nucleotide sequence: TGTGCCAGCAGCTTGACAGCTAATTCACCCCTCCACTTT. Encoded protein: CASSLTANSPLHF. Supplemented by reference TRBV7-9 and TRBJ1-6, the full variable domain reads DTGVSQNPRHKITKRGQNVTFRCDPISEHNRLYWYRQTLGQGPEFLTYFQNEAQLEKSRLLSDRFSAERPKGSFSTLEIQRTEQGDSAMYLCASSLTANSPLHFGNGTRLTVT.

This rearrangement joins TRBV6-2 or TRBV6-3 to TRBJ2-7, with 7 bases lining up with TRBD2. V lost 2 bases, J lost 1 base, and 8 bases stayed unmatched. Germline CDR1 reads MNHEY; CDR2 reads SVGEGT. The CDR3 extends over 16 amino acids. CDR3 residues: CASSYRAGRGSYEQYF. The CDR3 nucleotides read TGTGCCAGCAGTTACCGGGCGGGGAGGGGATCCTACGAGCAGTACTTC.

CDR3 sequence reads: CASSLGPLSPPYGYTF. The CDR3 DNA reads TGTGCCAGCAGCTTAGGGCCGTTGTCTCCGCCCTATGGCTACACCTTC. The V gene is TRBV7-9, the J gene TRBJ1-2; D unresolved. CDR1 and CDR2 from the germline V gene are SEHNR and FQNEAQ (reference sequence). V was clipped by 1 base and J by 4 bases, with 16 bases between them. This CDR3 has 16 residues. Together with reference TRBV7-9 and TRBJ1-2, the CDR3 gives the full variable domain: DTGVSQNPRHKITKRGQNVTFRCDPISEHNRLYWYRQTLGQGPEFLTYFQNEAQLEKSRLLSDRFSAERPKGSFSTLEIQRTEQGDSAMYLCASSLGPLSPPYGYTFGSGTRLTVV.

The gene calls are TRBV10-3 and TRBJ2-1; 8 bases are shared with TRBD1. Unmatched junction bases numbered 3, after V lost 0 bases and J lost 5 bases. CDR1 is ENHRY, CDR2 SYGVKD, per germline. The CDR3 spans 15 residues. The DNA for the CDR3 is TGTGCCATCAGTGAGTCGGGACAGGCCCACAATGAGCAGTTCTTC. Protein: CAISESGQAHNEQFF.

This clone was observed a few times. The chain has TRBV7-3 and TRBJ2-1, with 11 bases aligning to TRBD2. Germline V lookup: CDR1 SGHTA, CDR2 FQGTGA. The CDR3 runs to 17 residues. Germline trimming cut 4 bases from V and 8 bases from J; bases unmatched to any gene: 13. The CDR3 DNA is TGTGCCAGCAGCTCACATAGCGGGAGGGCCACGGTGGATGAGCAGTTCTTC. It is translated as CASSSHSGRATVDEQFF.

The chain combines TRBV5-1 with TRBJ1-5; 11 positions agree with TRBD1. The CDR3 is 15 residues long. Unmatched junction bases numbered 6, after V lost 4 bases and J lost 6 bases. Germline V gene sequence: CDR1 SGHRS, CDR2 YFSETQ. The CDR3 loop is CASSTGTGGIQPQHF. The CDR3 DNA reads as TGCGCCAGCAGCACCGGGACAGGGGGTATTCAGCCCCAGCATTTT.

The chain is built from TRBV11-2 and TRBJ1-1, with D unclear. This CDR3 spans 13 amino acids. From germline, CDR1 is SGHAT and CDR2 FQNNGV. V was clipped by 5 bases and J by 5 bases, with 12 bases between them. This CDR3 reads CASSTERQTEAFF. CDR3 nucleotides: TGTGCCAGCAGCACTGAGCGGCAGACTGAAGCTTTCTTT. Together with reference TRBV11-2 and TRBJ1-1, the CDR3 gives the full variable domain: EAGVAQSPRYKIIEKRQSVAFWCNPISGHATLYWYQQILGQGPKLLIQFQNNGVVDDSQLPKDRFSAERLKGVDSTLKIQPAKLEDSAVYLCASSTERQTEAFFGQGTRLTVV.

The chain combines TRBV7-3 with TRBJ2-3, with 7 bases identical to TRBD2. J gave up 1 base and V 1 base, and 2 bases lay outside the gene matches. Germline V gene sequence: CDR1 SGHTA, CDR2 FQGTGA. The CDR3 has 15 residues. CDR3 protein: CASSLNAGGTDTQYF. The CDR3 DNA is TGTGCCAGCAGCTTAAACGCGGGGGGCACAGATACGCAGTATTTT. The full variable domain, with the rest looked up from reference TRBV7-3 and TRBJ2-3, is GAGVSQTPSNKVTEKGKYVELRCDPISGHTALYWYRQSLGQGPEFLIYFQGTGAADDSGLPNDRFFAVRPEGSVSTLKIQRTERGDSAVYLCASSLNAGGTDTQYFGPGTRLTVL.

This chain uses TRBV5-1 with TRBJ1-1; 7 bases align to TRBD1. In germline, CDR1 is SGHRS, CDR2 YFSETQ. The CDR3 covers 16 residues. The V and J ends lost 4 bases and 5 bases, in that order; junction bases with no gene match: 14. The CDR3 sequence: CASSPGGLGPWTEAFF. CDR3 nucleotides: TGCGCCAGCAGCCCAGGGGGGTTGGGTCCTTGGACTGAAGCTTTCTTT.

The CDR3 DNA reads TGTGCCAGCACCCAGAACACTGAAGCTTTCTTT. The encoded protein is CASTQNTEAFF. The chain recombines TRBV12-3 or TRBV12-4 with TRBJ1-1, with D unresolved. This CDR3 has 11 residues. V lost 7 bases and J lost 1, with 4 bases in between.

This rearrangement joins TRBV7-2 to TRBJ2-1, with 8 bases that match TRBD1. CDR3 size: 12 residues. The germline V gene has CDR1 SGHTA and CDR2 FQGNSA. The V segment lost 7 bases and the J segment 9 bases; nucleotides outside the gene matches: 5. CDR3 loop: CASTTGASEQFF. DNA for the CDR3: TGTGCCAGCACGACAGGGGCCTCTGAGCAGTTCTTC.

The genes are TRBV9 and TRBJ1-4, with TRBD1 identical over 8 bases. CDR1 is SGDLS, CDR2 YYNGEE, per germline. The CDR3 consists of 16 residues. The trim removed 0 bases at V and 3 bases at J, leaving 4 bases unmatched. The CDR3 reads CASSVGTGYANEKLFF. DNA of the CDR3: TGTGCCAGCAGCGTAGGGACAGGGTACGCTAATGAAAAACTGTTTTTT.

The chain joins TRBV7-9 to TRBJ1-4; 10 bases line up with TRBD1. Trimming took 5 bases from V and 7 from J; bases not matched to a gene: 7. Germline loops: CDR1 SEHNR, CDR2 FQNEAQ (reference sequence). The CDR3 has 15 amino acids. The CDR3 protein is CASSLDRGQAEKLFF. DNA for the CDR3: TGTGCCAGCAGCCTCGACAGGGGGCAGGCTGAAAAACTGTTTTTT.

The chain combines TRBV7-2 with TRBJ1-2; D is uncertain. V lost 1 base, J lost 14 bases, and 11 bases lay in between. CDR1 SGHTA and CDR2 FQGNSA come from the germline V gene. The CDR3 has 11 amino acids. CDR3 sequence (DNA): TGTGCCAGCAGCTTAGATCGGGGTAGAACCTTC. It yields the protein CASSLDRGRTF.